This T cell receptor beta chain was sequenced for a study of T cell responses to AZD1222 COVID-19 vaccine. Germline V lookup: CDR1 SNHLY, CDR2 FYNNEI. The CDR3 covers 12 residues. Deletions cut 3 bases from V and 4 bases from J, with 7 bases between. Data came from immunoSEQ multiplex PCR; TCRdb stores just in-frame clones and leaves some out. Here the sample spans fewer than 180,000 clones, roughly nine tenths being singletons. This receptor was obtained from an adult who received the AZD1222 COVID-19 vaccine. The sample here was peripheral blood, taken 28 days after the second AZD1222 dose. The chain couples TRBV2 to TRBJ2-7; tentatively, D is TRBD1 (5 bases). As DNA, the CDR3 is TGTGCCAGCAGTGAGCGACAGTACGAGCAGTACTTC. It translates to CASSERQYEQYF.